What follows is one T cell receptor (beta chain) and its context. Its antigen is not identified. UMI-labeled 5' RACE yielded the TRB cDNA libraries. TCRdb reprocessed the 5' RACE reads and keeps a single row for each CDR3 protein, giving no DNA. The listing contains about 150,000 distinct CDR3 sequences. This sample is drawn from a study of CXCR3-negative and CXCR3-positive naive CD8 T cells. Findings and caveats of the study: Both naive subsets, CXCR3-negative and CXCR3-positive, displayed similar TRBV-TRBJ usage, unlike memory cells. Across naive subsets, surface CD5 expression was comparable, and TCR strength was inferred from properties of the TRB CDR3. CXCR3-positive naive cells had more hydrophobic TRB CDR3s than CXCR3-negative naive cells.

Naive CD8+ T cells were CD45RO-CCR7+CD27+CD95-. The origin of this receptor is a human donor in good health. Some clones in this sample may be carry-over from other donors' samples. The specimen sequenced was naive CXCR3+ CD8+ T cells from blood. The subset denotes: CD45RO-CCR7+CD27+CD95- naive CD8+ T cells expressing CXCR3 (TNR3+).

The CDR3 loop is CASSWDGYNSPLHF. The J gene is TRBJ1-6, the V gene TRBV12-3 or TRBV12-4; TCRdb picks TRBD1, but there is no DNA to check that call. The CDR3 runs 14 residues.